The 27 T cell receptor beta chains below come from one sample, sequenced in a study of CD8+CD57+ T cells in acquired aplastic anemia. Sequencing was done on patients that had shown CD8+CD57+ cell expansion by flow cytometry. TCR beta VDJ combinations and CDR3 sequences were profiled from genomic DNA. MiXCR, run by TCRdb on the reads, gives a single entry per CDR3 protein. Of approximately 250,000 distinct CDR3 sequences listed, 82% are singletons. The specimen was sorted CD4+, CD8+, or CD8+CD57+ T cells (not recorded which) from PBMCs. Source of these receptors: a human donor with aplastic anemia.

Notes on this clonotype: Compared with germline, one end of the junction differs, possibly owing to a read error. V is TRBV11-3 and J is TRBJ2-5; D is possibly TRBD1 (5 bases). The CDR3 contains 14 residues. Germline CDR1 and CDR2: SGHNT and YENEEA. As DNA, the CDR3 is TGTGCCACCAGCTTAGACAGCGCGCAAGAGACCCAGTACTTC. Translation: CATSLDSAQETQYF.

In regard to this clonotype: Mismatch with germline at one junction end may stem from a read error. The chain joins TRBV9 to TRBJ2-3, with 7 bases fitting TRBD2. The length of the CDR3 is 13 residues. From germline, CDR1 is SGDLS and CDR2 YYNGEE. As DNA, the CDR3 is TGTGCCAGCAGCGCCGGGGGAGGGCAAGGAGATACGTTT. Amino acid sequence: CASSAGGGQGDTF.

This clonotype was observed a handful of times. The missing conserved phenylalanine or tryptophan at the end of this CDR3 makes a read error likely. The DNA is left out, because the CDR3 cannot be placed on it with certainty; the CDR3 is given as TCRdb lists it. The rearrangement links TRBV7-9 to TRBJ2-3; TRBD1 was called by the table and not checked on the DNA. Counting both end residues, the CDR3 totals 13 amino acids. CDR1 and CDR2 (germline): SEHNR, FQNEAQ (reference sequence). CDR3 amino acids: CASSLAGSYGAYV.

A remark on this clonotype: The junction and the germline gene differ at one end; a read error may be behind it. The V gene is TRBV14, the J gene TRBJ2-3; possibly TRBD1 for D (5 bases). Germline CDR1 reads SGHDN; CDR2 reads FVKESK. This CDR3 region has 14 residues. CDR3 region: CASSLVRTGANVHF. Written as DNA, the CDR3 is TGTGCCAGCAGCCTAGTCAGAACTGGGGCCAACGTCCATTTT.

For this clonotype: Sequence at one end of the junction differs from germline and may be a read error. The chain has TRBV19 and TRBJ2-7; D call uncertain. CDR3 size: 14 residues. Per germline, CDR1 LNHDA and CDR2 SQIVND (reference sequence). CDR3 bases: TGTGCCAGCAGTAAATCTAGGGCAGGCTACAAGGAGCAGTTC. It translates to CASSKSRAGYKEQF.

The chain links TRBV5-5 to TRBJ2-1; weak D call: TRBD2 (7 bases). The CDR3 extends over 15 amino acids. Germline CDR1 and CDR2: SGHKS and YYEKEE (reference sequence). Between the trimmed V and J ends, which lost 2 bases and 7 bases, there was a span of 16 bases. The CDR3 region is CASSFHPEGGNEQFF. The CDR3 coding sequence is TGTGCCAGCAGCTTTCATCCAGAGGGGGGGAATGAGCAGTTCTTC.

The gene calls are TRBV7-9 and TRBJ1-1; D call uncertain. The length of the CDR3 is 15 residues. Germline assignment: CDR1 SEHNR and CDR2 FQNEAQ (reference sequence). The V end lost 3 bases, the J end lost 5 bases, and 16 bases lay between the germline ends. CDR3 sequence reads: CASSLVRRAGTEAFF. DNA for the CDR3: TGTGCCAGCAGCTTGGTAAGAAGGGCGGGGACTGAAGCTTTCTTT.

In regard to this clonotype: This CDR3 is missing its conserved last phenylalanine or tryptophan, likely due to a read error. The DNA is omitted, as the CDR3 cannot be located on it reliably, and the CDR3 follows TCRdb's listing. The chain joins TRBV7-2 to TRBJ2-1; TRBD1 is the table's D call and was not checked against the DNA. Germline V gene sequence: CDR1 SGHTA, CDR2 FQGNSA. The CDR3 is 13 amino acids in total, end residues counted. The CDR3 here is CASSVERTGNTEA.

About this clonotype: At one of its ends the junction is not consistent with the germline gene, which may arise from a read error. This chain connects TRBV20-1 to TRBJ2-7, with D perhaps matching TRBD1 (6 bases). The length of the CDR3 is 13 residues. Germline V lookup: CDR1 DFQATT, CDR2 SNEGSKA (reference sequence). CDR3 sequence (DNA): TGCAGTGCGCGAGCAGGGGAAGCCTACCAGCAGTACTTC. Translation: CSARAGEAYQQYF.

V usage is TRBV7-2 and J usage is TRBJ2-1; no reliable D call. Germline assignment: CDR1 SGHTA and CDR2 FQGNSA. This CDR3 contains 13 residues. V lost 4 bases, J lost 13 bases, and 17 bases lay in between. The CDR3 coding sequence is TGTGCCAGCAGCTCGAACCAGGAAGCACGACAGTTCTTC. Translation gives CASSSNQEARQFF.

V gene TRBV15 combines with J gene TRBJ1-1, with TRBD1 as a possible D gene (6 bases). CDR3 length: 13 residues. Trimming stripped 0 bases from V and 8 bases from J, with 10 bases between. Germline V gives CDR1 LNHNV, CDR2 YYDKDF (reference sequence). This chain's CDR3 is CATSRDETGEAFF. Written as DNA, the CDR3 is TGTGCCACCAGCAGAGACGAGACAGGAGAAGCTTTCTTT.

The chain has TRBV5-4 and TRBJ2-3, with D unresolved. The length of the CDR3 is 12 residues. The germline V gene has CDR1 SGHNT and CDR2 YYREEE (reference sequence). V shed 2 bases and J shed 7 bases, with 8 bases lying between them. The CDR3: CASSLHTNTQYF. CDR3 DNA sequence: TGTGCCAGCAGCTTACATACAAATACGCAGTATTTT.

This clonotype was counted once. V usage is TRBV29-1 and J usage is TRBJ2-7; D possibly corresponds to TRBD2 (5 bases). This CDR3 region has 13 residues. Trimming removed 7 bases from V and 7 bases from J, with 20 bases in between. Germline assignment: CDR1 SQVTM and CDR2 ANQGSEA. This CDR3 is CSARKKRDYEQYF. CDR3 DNA sequence: TGCAGCGCGAGGAAGAAGCGAGACTATGAGCAGTACTTC.

This clonotype showed up just a few times. The V and J genes are TRBV10-3 and TRBJ2-7; D is ambiguous. Trimming stripped 0 bases from V and 0 bases from J, with 9 bases between. Germline V gives CDR1 ENHRY, CDR2 SYGVKD. This CDR3 has 15 amino acids. CDR3 sequence (DNA): TGTGCCATCAGTGAGTCTTCAGGAAGCTCCTACGAGCAGTACTTC. Encoded protein: CAISESSGSSYEQYF.

This sequence joins TRBV9 and TRBJ2-7; 10 positions agree with TRBD2. Germline trimming cut 0 bases from V and 6 bases from J; bases unmatched to any gene: 12. From germline, CDR1 is SGDLS and CDR2 YYNGEE. The CDR3 runs 17 residues. CDR3 nucleotide sequence: TGTGCCAGCAGCGTAGGACAGGGGCTAGCGGGAGACTCCGAGCAGTACTTC. As protein: CASSVGQGLAGDSEQYF.

Turning to this clonotype: At one boundary the junction diverges from the germline segment, which might be a read error. This chain uses TRBV11-3 with TRBJ2-1, with 11 bases identical to TRBD2. Germline V CDR1 and CDR2: SGHNT, YENEEA. The CDR3 runs 16 residues. CDR3 sequence: CASSLERLAGKNEQFF. The CDR3 DNA follows: TGCGCCAGCAGCTTAGAGCGACTAGCGGGAAAAAATGAGCAGTTCTTC. Filled out from reference TRBV11-3 and TRBJ2-1, the complete variable domain reads EAGVVQSPRYKIIEKKQPVAFWCNPISGHNTLYWYLQNLGQGPELLIRYENEEAVDDSQLPKDRFSAERLKGVDSTLKIQPAELGDSAVYLCASSLERLAGKNEQFFGPGTRLTVL.

The chain has TRBV9 and TRBJ2-6; maybe TRBD2 (6 bases). Germline CDR1 reads SGDLS; CDR2 reads YYNGEE. The CDR3 is 17 residues long. V was trimmed by 3 bases and J by 11 bases, leaving 24 bases between them. The CDR3 DNA reads TGTGCCAGCAGCGGTGGAGGGGTAGGCTACGAGCACTACGTCCTGACTTTC. This codes for CASSGGGVGYEHYVLTF. The full variable domain, its missing parts supplied by reference TRBV9 and TRBJ2-6, is DSGVTQTPKHLITATGQRVTLRCSPRSGDLSVYWYQQSLDQGLQFLIQYYNGEERAKGNILERFSAQQFPDLHSELNLSSLELGDSALYFCASSGGGVGYEHYVLTFGAGSRLTVL.

As for this clonotype: Its ends do not fully match the called genes, so a read error is possible. The J gene is TRBJ1-2, the V gene TRBV7-3; perhaps TRBD1 as D (5 bases). The CDR3 length is 14 residues. The germline CDR1 and CDR2 sequences are SGHTA and FQGTGA. The CDR3 is CASSFGEGMVAPSF. The CDR3 nucleotides read TGTGCCAGCAGCTTTGGAGAGGGGATGGTCGCACCGAGCTTC.

Comments on this clonotype: The junction does not match germline at one end; this may be a read error. The chain joins TRBV7-6 to TRBJ1-1, with D hard to call. CDR3 length: 15 residues. CDR1 is SGHVS, CDR2 FNYEAQ, per germline. The CDR3 is CASCLHLTDTQYFFF. The CDR3 nucleotides read TGTGCCAGCTGCTTACATCTCACAGATACGCAGTATTTTTTCTTT.

This chain links TRBV11-3 with TRBJ2-2; tentatively, D is TRBD1 (5 bases). CDR3 length equals 16 residues. CDR1 SGHNT and CDR2 YENEEA come from the germline V gene. Trimming pared 4 bases from V and 5 bases from J, leaving 17 bases between. The CDR3 region has the DNA TGTGCCAGCAGCTGGGGCGGTAGCAGTATAACCGGGGAGCTGTTTTTT. Translating it yields CASSWGGSSITGELFF.

Remarks on this clonotype: A read error may produce the germline difference seen at one junction end. The genes are TRBV7-9 and TRBJ1-1, with D possibly TRBD1 on 6 matching bases. CDR3 size: 13 residues. Germline assignment: CDR1 SEHNR and CDR2 FQNEAQ (reference sequence). For the CDR3, the DNA is TGTGCCAGCTCAAGACAGGCCGACGGCGTTGAACACTTT. Translation gives CASSRQADGVEHF.

On this clonotype itself: This CDR3 fails to terminate in the conserved phenylalanine or tryptophan, so it likely reflects a read error. This rearrangement joins TRBV7-2 to TRBJ2-7, with D possibly TRBD2 on 6 matching bases. Germline assignment: CDR1 SGHTA and CDR2 FQGNSA. The CDR3 spans 14 residues. CDR3 bases: TGTGCCACCAGCGGCCGGGGAGGTGCCTACGAGCAGTACCTC. It codes for CATSGRGGAYEQYL.

Regarding this clonotype: Germline and junction disagree at one end, which may indicate a read error. The genes are TRBV7-9 and TRBJ2-3, with 10 nucleotides matching TRBD2. CDR1 and CDR2 (germline): SEHNR, FQNEAQ (reference sequence). The CDR3 runs to 14 residues. The CDR3 loop is CASSIAGGTATKYF. Here the CDR3 DNA reads TGTGCCAGCAGCATAGCGGGAGGTACCGCTACGAAGTATTTT.

The chain carries TRBV7-2 and TRBJ1-6, with a tentative D call TRBD1 (5 bases). The CDR3 has 16 amino acids. V was cut by 4 bases and J by 15 bases, with 25 bases left in between. Germline CDR1 SGHTA, CDR2 FQGNSA. The DNA of the CDR3 is TGTGCCAGCAGCTGGGGGGAGGGCGGCTATAATTCATACCTCCACTTT. Its protein is CASSWGEGGYNSYLHF.

J is TRBJ1-6 and V is TRBV7-8, with a weak D call TRBD1 (5 bases). The CDR3 is 13 amino acids. The germline V gene encodes CDR1 SGHVS and CDR2 FQNEAQ. V shed 0 bases and J shed 19 bases, with 16 bases lying between them. The CDR3 here is CASSLAAGPATHF. CDR3 nucleotide sequence: TGTGCCAGCAGCTTAGCCGCAGGGCCCGCTACGCACTTT.

On this clonotype itself: A much larger clone sits a single nucleotide away, making a read error possible. No DNA is shown, since the ends of the CDR3 on it are uncertain; the CDR3 is the one TCRdb lists. This chain uses TRBV7-9 with TRBJ2-5; TRBD1, the D gene given by the table, was not confirmed from the DNA. Germline CDR1 reads SEHNR; CDR2 reads FQNEAQ (reference sequence). Including both end residues, the CDR3 is 15 amino acids long. The CDR3 sequence is CAGQWARETQYFGYF.

About this clonotype: At one end the junction does not follow the germline gene, possibly because of a read error. The chain has TRBV7-8 and TRBJ2-5; D gene unclear. Germline CDR1 and CDR2: SGHVS and FQNEAQ. CDR3 length equals 14 residues. CDR3 bases: TGTGCCACCAGCATAGGCGGCGGTCACGAGACCCAGTATTTC. Its translation: CATSIGGGHETQYF.